This entry lists 13 T cell receptor beta chains sequenced from one sample in a study of blood T cells in healthy people across ages. A second PCR, run for roughly 7 to 12 cycles, used a sample-barcoded 5' primer plus a J-beta primer mix. TCRdb passed the 5' RACE reads through MiXCR, listing each CDR3 protein once. The sample lists about 1 million distinct CDR3 sequences, 45% occurring once. Input material: blood. The receptor set was obtained from a woman in her fifties or sixties in good health.

The chain has TRBV6-5 and TRBJ2-7, with TRBD1 as a possible D gene (6 bases). Trimming removed 2 bases from V and 5 bases from J, with 13 bases in between. The CDR3 runs 14 residues. The germline CDR1 and CDR2 sequences are MNHEY and SVGAGI. CDR3 sequence (DNA): TGTGCCAGCAGTTACGGGGGCGATGGGGACGAGCAGTACTTC. This codes for CASSYGGDGDEQYF.

This clonotype has a handful of counts. The chain is built from TRBV21-1 and TRBJ2-1; TRBD2 reflects the table's D call only, with no check against the DNA. TRBV21-1 counts as a pseudogene. The CDR3 contains 16 residues. The CDR3 coding sequence is TGTGCCAGCAGCCCCGTGAGCAAGGTCACTAGAAATGAGCAGTTCTTC. The encoded protein is CASSPVSKVTRNEQFF.

This clonotype occurred a few times. The chain recombines TRBV5-1 with TRBJ2-5; 7 nucleotides line up with TRBD1. CDR3 length: 15 amino acids. The germline gives CDR1 SGHRS, CDR2 YFSETQ. V was clipped by 0 bases and J by 5 bases; unmatched bases: 7. For the CDR3, the DNA is TGCGCCAGCAGCTTGGAAGGGGGCTCGTTTGAGACCCAGTACTTC. It translates to CASSLEGGSFETQYF.

The chain joins TRBV20-1 to TRBJ2-1; D is perhaps TRBD1 (7 bases). Germline V lookup: CDR1 DFQATT, CDR2 SNEGSKA (reference sequence). This CDR3 is 18 amino acids long. V lost 6 bases and J 7 bases, leaving 31 bases between the germline ends. CDR3 residues: CSALTRQGKTRLTNEQFF. In DNA form, the CDR3 reads TGCAGTGCCCTGACTCGACAGGGAAAGACTAGATTGACTAATGAGCAGTTCTTC.

This sequence joins TRBV29-1 and TRBJ2-2, with D possibly TRBD2 on 5 matching bases. Per the germline V gene, CDR1 is SQVTM and CDR2 is ANQGSEA. The ends were cut back, 4 bases at V and 2 bases at J, with 11 bases in the middle. This CDR3 contains 14 residues. CDR3 residues: CSVVPAVNTGELFF. The CDR3 nucleotides are TGCAGCGTTGTGCCAGCGGTCAACACCGGGGAGCTGTTTTTT.

The chain links TRBV15 to TRBJ2-3, with D uncertain. V was cut by 7 bases and J by 2 bases, with 13 bases left in between. CDR3 length: 14 amino acids. Germline values: CDR1 LNHNV, CDR2 YYDKDF (reference sequence). The CDR3 bases are TGTGCCACCACCTGGGCCACGATCACAGATACGCAGTATTTT. Residues: CATTWATITDTQYF.

V gene TRBV5-1 combines with J gene TRBJ2-5; possible D gene TRBD2, 6 bases. The germline V gene encodes CDR1 SGHRS and CDR2 YFSETQ. Trimming removed 5 bases at V and 5 bases at J, with 16 bases between. The CDR3 loop spans 14 amino acids. CDR3 sequence: CASRVQPEGETQYF. For the CDR3, the DNA is TGCGCCAGCAGAGTCCAGCCGGAGGGGGAGACCCAGTACTTC.

The genes are TRBV6-1 and TRBJ2-1; D gene uncertain. In germline, CDR1 is MNHNS, CDR2 SASEGT. Between the trimmed V and J ends, which lost 8 bases and 13 bases, there was a span of 12 bases. CDR3 length equals 10 residues. The CDR3 region has the DNA TGTGCCAGCTCTCAAGGAAAACAGTTCTTC. This codes for CASSQGKQFF.

This clonotype has more than one count but fewer than ten. The CDR3 coding sequence is TGCGCCAGCAGCCATGAGCAGGGATACGAGCAGTACTTC. Protein sequence: CASSHEQGYEQYF. The chain recombines TRBV5-1 with TRBJ2-7, with D possibly matching TRBD1 (5 bases). The V end lost 4 bases, the J end lost 4 bases, and 12 bases lay between the germline ends. This CDR3 contains 13 residues. Germline V gene sequence: CDR1 SGHRS, CDR2 YFSETQ.

The chain couples TRBV7-2 to TRBJ2-5, with TRBD1 matching 10 bases. The germline V gene encodes CDR1 SGHTA and CDR2 FQGNSA. Germline trimming cut 2 bases from V and 3 bases from J; bases unmatched to any gene: 9. This CDR3 is 17 amino acids long. The CDR3 sequence is CASSLRLPDRGEETQYF. The CDR3 nucleotides are TGTGCCAGCAGCTTACGTCTCCCGGACAGGGGGGAAGAGACCCAGTACTTC.

CDR3 loop: CASSYGGYSYEQYF. DNA of the CDR3: TGTGCCAGCAGTTACGGGGGCTACTCCTACGAGCAGTACTTC. V gene TRBV6-6 combines with J gene TRBJ2-7; D may be TRBD1 (6 bases). Trimming left V 2 bases short and J 0 bases short, with 8 bases between. The CDR3 has 14 amino acids. Per germline, CDR1 MNHNY and CDR2 SVGAGI (reference sequence).

This clonotype was counted between two and nine times. The J gene is TRBJ2-5, the V gene TRBV27; D might be TRBD2 (6 bases). Trimming removed 3 bases from V and 2 bases from J, with 13 bases in between. This CDR3 is 15 amino acids long. From germline, CDR1 is MNHEY and CDR2 SMNVEV (reference sequence). CDR3 sequence reads: CASSFRLVGQETQYF. The CDR3 nucleotides are TGTGCCAGCAGTTTCCGACTAGTTGGGCAAGAGACCCAGTACTTC.

This chain connects TRBV6-6 to TRBJ1-4, with D unclear. V was clipped by 9 bases and J by 3 bases, with 14 bases between them. CDR1 and CDR2 (germline): MNHNY, SVGAGI (reference sequence). This CDR3 comprises 14 residues. The CDR3 region is CASSPGSPNEKLFF. The CDR3 nucleotides read TGTGCCAGTTCGCCCGGGTCCCCTAATGAAAAACTGTTTTTT.